What follows are 14 T cell receptor beta chains derived from one specimen sequenced in a study of monozygotic twins with inflammatory bowel disease. TCRdb derives one entry per CDR3 protein from the 5' RACE reads, leaving out DNA. The table counts more than 300,000 distinct CDR3 sequences; more than 4.5% lies in the top ten. Sequencing was carried out using blood. All receptors come from a human donor with ulcerative colitis or Crohn's disease, or a healthy co-twin of an affected twin (not recorded which).

This rearrangement joins TRBV5-1 to TRBJ2-1; TCRdb names TRBD1, which stays unverified in the absence of DNA. The CDR3 runs to 12 residues. In germline, CDR1 is SGHRS, CDR2 YFSETQ. The CDR3 region is CASQGLSDEQFF.

J is TRBJ2-7 and V is TRBV7-2; TCRdb selects TRBD1, and the lack of DNA leaves this call unchecked. The CDR3 is made up of 13 amino acids. Germline V gives CDR1 SGHTA, CDR2 FQGNSA. This CDR3 reads CASSQGAAGEQYF.

The chain has TRBV20-1 and TRBJ2-7; TCRdb returns TRBD1, unconfirmable since there is no DNA. CDR3 size: 14 residues. Looked up from germline, CDR1 is DFQATT and CDR2 is SNEGSKA (reference sequence). This chain's CDR3 is CSASRDTASYEQYF.

The V call is TRBV7-9, the J call TRBJ2-1. Germline V CDR1 and CDR2: SEHNR, FQNEAQ (reference sequence). There are 13 residues in the CDR3. The CDR3 reads CASSFGSLNEQFF.

The chain joins TRBV7-9 to TRBJ2-5; absent DNA, TCRdb's TRBD2 call cannot be checked. CDR3 length: 14 residues. Germline CDR1 reads SEHNR; CDR2 reads FQNEAQ (reference sequence). The CDR3 is CASSTSGAQETQYF.

This rearrangement joins TRBV24-1 to TRBJ2-1. The CDR3 length is 16 residues. Looked up from germline, CDR1 is KGHDR and CDR2 is SFDVKD. CDR3 sequence: CATSDLRMGANNEQFF.

The V and J genes are TRBV28 and TRBJ2-7; TCRdb's assignment of TRBD1 cannot be checked, as there is no DNA. The CDR3 spans 13 residues. In germline, CDR1 is MDHEN, CDR2 SYDVKM. CDR3 sequence: CASSNGGPYEQYF.

The J gene is TRBJ1-5, the V gene TRBV12-3 or TRBV12-4; the TRBD1 assignment by TCRdb is unverifiable without DNA. The CDR3 is 14 amino acids. CDR3 sequence reads: CASSHYRESQPQHF.

The chain recombines TRBV20-1 with TRBJ2-1; the TRBD2 assignment by TCRdb is unverifiable without DNA. The CDR3 runs to 16 residues. Germline V lookup: CDR1 DFQATT, CDR2 SNEGSKA (reference sequence). The CDR3 here is CSARDGLAGGWSEQFF.

The V gene is TRBV30, the J gene TRBJ2-3. There are 12 residues in the CDR3. Germline CDR1 and CDR2: GTSNPN and SVGIG (reference sequence). The CDR3 here is CALSRSPYTQYF.

The V and J genes are TRBV5-1 and TRBJ2-1; the D call from TCRdb, TRBD2, cannot be confirmed without DNA. This CDR3 comprises 16 residues. CDR1 is SGHRS and CDR2 is YFSETQ in the germline V gene. The CDR3 here is CASSPGLAGVSSEQFF.

V usage is TRBV13 and J usage is TRBJ1-4. The CDR3 runs to 14 residues. The germline V gene encodes CDR1 PRHDT and CDR2 FYEKMQ (reference sequence). The CDR3 region is CASSFRNDNEKLFF.

The V gene is TRBV12-3 or TRBV12-4, the J gene TRBJ1-2. The CDR3 totals 14 residues. CDR3 in amino acids: CASSLERGQGGYTF.

This rearrangement joins TRBV5-6 to TRBJ2-7; the TCRdb D gene call, TRBD2, has no DNA to confirm it. The CDR3 extends over 15 amino acids. Germline CDR1 SGHDT, CDR2 YYEEEE. The CDR3 reads CASLLWRGGDYEQYF. Supplemented by reference TRBV5-6 and TRBJ2-7, the full variable domain reads DAGVTQSPTHLIKTRGQQVTLRCSPKSGHDTVSWYQQALGQGPQFIFQYYEEEERQRGNFPDRFSGHQFPNYSSELNVNALLLGDSALYLCASLLWRGGDYEQYFGPGTRLTVT.